The 28 T cell receptor beta chains listed next were all sequenced from one sample in a study of blood T cell repertoires in COVID-19. Produced via immunoSEQ multiplex PCR; TCRdb's table is partial and in-frame only. The sample lists more than 350,000 clones, approximately 90% occurring once. Sample: PBMCs or T cells enriched from blood (not recorded which). The receptor set was obtained from a young man who had recovered from COVID-19.

The chain combines TRBV5-5 with TRBJ1-5, with D hard to call. CDR3 size: 15 residues. The V gene lost 0 bases and the J gene lost 7 bases, with 14 bases spanning the gap. Germline V gene data show CDR1 as SGHKS and CDR2 as YYEKEE (reference sequence). The CDR3 nucleotides read TGTGCCAGCAGCTTGGGGATACAGATCGAACAGCCCCAGCATTTT. Protein product: CASSLGIQIEQPQHF.

V and J are TRBV19 and TRBJ2-7; D may be TRBD1 (7 bases). Trimming left V 10 bases short and J 2 bases short, with 15 bases between. Germline CDR1 reads LNHDA; CDR2 reads SQIVND (reference sequence). This CDR3 spans 13 amino acids. CDR3 DNA: TGTGCCACCTTGGACAGGACTACCTACGAGCAGTACTTC. Translation: CATLDRTTYEQYF.

The gene calls are TRBV6-5 and TRBJ2-7, with 7 bases matching TRBD1. The V gene end was trimmed by 8 bases and the J gene end by 0 bases; junction bases not matched to a gene: 7. This CDR3 spans 14 amino acids. Germline CDR1 MNHEY, CDR2 SVGAGI. The CDR3, as DNA: TGTGCCAGCGAAAACCGGGACAGCTCCTACGAGCAGTACTTC. Translating it yields CASENRDSSYEQYF.

This chain connects TRBV5-1 to TRBJ2-3; weak D call: TRBD2 (6 bases). The V end lost 0 bases, the J end lost 2 bases, and 16 bases lay between the germline ends. CDR3 length equals 17 residues. Germline loops: CDR1 SGHRS, CDR2 YFSETQ. The CDR3 region is CASSLGHGGKFTDTQYF. CDR3 in DNA: TGCGCCAGCAGCTTGGGCCACGGGGGAAAATTCACAGATACGCAGTATTTT.

The chain employs TRBV12-2 and TRBJ1-5; no check of the table's D call, TRBD1, against the DNA was made. TRBV12-2 is an annotated pseudogene. The CDR3 spans 20 residues. CDR3 nucleotides: TGTGCAAGTCCCTATCCCGACAGGGGCGAACAGGGGAGAAGCAATCAGCCCCAGCATTTT. It specifies CASPYPDRGEQGRSNQPQHF.

Details on this clone: At one end, the junction sequence differs from germline, possibly due to a read error. V usage is TRBV28 and J usage is TRBJ1-1, with D unresolved. The CDR3 has 14 amino acids. Germline CDR1 and CDR2: MDHEN and SYDVKM. The CDR3 is CASSFGDVGTGAFF. As DNA, the CDR3 is TGTGCCAGCAGTTTTGGAGATGTTGGCACTGGAGCTTTCTTT.

This sequence joins TRBV5-1 and TRBJ1-6; no definite D call. The CDR3 runs 16 residues. Germline loops: CDR1 SGHRS, CDR2 YFSETQ. Between the trimmed V and J ends, which lost 1 base and 0 bases, there was a span of 8 bases. The CDR3 nucleotides are TGCGCCAGCAGCTTGAGTGAGAGCTCCTATAATTCACCCCTCCACTTT. This codes for CASSLSESSYNSPLHF. Full variable domain (remainder filled in from reference TRBV5-1 and TRBJ1-6): KAGVTQTPRYLIKTRGQQVTLSCSPISGHRSVSWYQQTPGQGLQFLFEYFSETQRNKGNFPGRFSGRQFSNSRSEMNVSTLELGDSALYLCASSLSESSYNSPLHFGNGTRLTVT.

In this sample, this clone turned up once. Written as DNA, the CDR3 is TGTGCCAGCAGTGAAGCTCCTAGCACAGATACGCAGTATTTT. Translation: CASSEAPSTDTQYF. This sequence joins TRBV2 and TRBJ2-3, with D unclear. The germline gives CDR1 SNHLY, CDR2 FYNNEI. CDR3 length equals 14 residues. V shed 0 bases and J shed 0 bases, with 4 bases lying between them.

The chain couples TRBV7-9 to TRBJ1-3; D is ambiguous. The germline V gene encodes CDR1 SEHNR and CDR2 FQNEAQ (reference sequence). Trimming pared 2 bases from V and 0 bases from J, leaving 11 bases between. The CDR3 extends over 16 amino acids. CDR3 protein: CASSLSGLSSGNTIYF. For the CDR3, the DNA is TGTGCCAGCAGCTTAAGCGGACTGAGCTCTGGAAACACCATATATTTT.

On this clone: The same CDR3 arises from other DNA sequences in this sample as well. The rearrangement links TRBV19 to TRBJ2-1; maybe TRBD2 (6 bases). Trimming took 1 base from V and 0 from J, leaving 7 bases between them. This CDR3 is 15 amino acids long. Per the germline V gene, CDR1 is LNHDA and CDR2 is SQIVND (reference sequence). The CDR3 DNA reads TGTGCCAGTAGTATAGGCGGGAACTCCTACAATGAGCAGTTCTTC. It codes for CASSIGGNSYNEQFF.

The V and J genes are TRBV3-1 (or the pseudogene TRBV3-2) and TRBJ2-1, with D tentatively TRBD2 (5 bases). The ends were cut back, 0 bases at V and 0 bases at J, with 15 bases in the middle. Germline CDR1 is LGHDT and CDR2 is YNNKEL (reference sequence). CDR3 size: 18 residues. For the CDR3, the DNA is TGTGCCAGCAGCCAAGACCCGTCGGAGGCGTCCTCCTACAATGAGCAGTTCTTC. Its protein product is CASSQDPSEASSYNEQFF.

The chain joins TRBV28 to TRBJ2-3, with TRBD1 as a possible D gene (5 bases). The V end lost 5 bases, the J end lost 4 bases, and 10 bases lay between the germline ends. Germline values: CDR1 MDHEN, CDR2 SYDVKM. CDR3 size: 13 residues. The CDR3 loop is CASSTPGSDTQYF. The CDR3 bases are TGTGCCAGCAGTACCCCAGGGTCAGATACGCAGTATTTT.

V gene TRBV3-1 (or the pseudogene TRBV3-2) combines with J gene TRBJ1-2; D remains unclear. There are 14 residues in the CDR3. V lost 3 bases and J 2 bases, leaving 10 bases between the germline ends. Germline CDR1 and CDR2: LGHDT and YNNKEL (reference sequence). The CDR3 sequence is CASSHEGLNYGYTF. CDR3 nucleotide sequence: TGTGCCAGCAGCCACGAGGGTTTGAACTATGGCTACACCTTC.

V is TRBV7-2 and J is TRBJ1-6; 8 nucleotides agree with TRBD1. The CDR3 covers 16 residues. V was pared by 1 base and J by 5 bases, with 4 bases of the junction left unmatched. Germline lookup yields CDR1 SGHTA and CDR2 FQGNSA. The CDR3 spells CASSLVGTGDNSPLHF. For the CDR3, the DNA is TGTGCCAGCAGCTTAGTTGGGACAGGTGATAATTCACCCCTCCACTTT.

The chain employs TRBV6-5 and TRBJ2-4, with D perhaps TRBD2 (6 bases). Per germline, CDR1 MNHEY and CDR2 SVGAGI. CDR3 length: 14 amino acids. Trimming took 9 bases from V and 3 from J, leaving 15 bases between them. The CDR3 coding sequence is TGTGCCAGTTATGACGGGAGAGGCAAAAACATTCAGTACTTC. This translates into CASYDGRGKNIQYF.

This chain joins TRBV19 and TRBJ2-7; TRBD2 matches 14 bases. There are 16 residues in the CDR3. The germline CDR1 and CDR2 sequences are LNHDA and SQIVND (reference sequence). V lost 4 bases and J lost 1; bases outside the gene matches: 3. CDR3 protein: CASSTRLAGGSYEQYF. The CDR3 coding sequence is TGTGCCAGTAGTACTCGACTAGCGGGGGGGTCCTACGAGCAGTACTTC.

The V call is TRBV3-1 (or the pseudogene TRBV3-2), the J call TRBJ2-4, with a tentative D call TRBD2 (5 bases). The V gene's germline CDR1 is LGHDT and CDR2 YNNKEL (reference sequence). Trimming stripped 5 bases from V and 8 bases from J, with 13 bases between. The CDR3 totals 13 residues. The CDR3 bases are TGTGCCAGCAGCTCCCGACTATTGGACATTCAGTACTTC. This sequence encodes CASSSRLLDIQYF.

The rearrangement joins TRBV9 to TRBJ1-1; D ambiguous. The germline V and J ends were trimmed by 0 bases and 5 bases, with 8 bases remaining between them. The CDR3 contains 13 residues. Germline CDR1 SGDLS, CDR2 YYNGEE. Here the CDR3 DNA reads TGTGCCAGCAGCGTAGACGTCGGGACTGAAGCTTTCTTT. Its protein product is CASSVDVGTEAFF.

V usage is TRBV9 and J usage is TRBJ1-6, with no clear D. This CDR3 comprises 14 residues. The germline gives CDR1 SGDLS, CDR2 YYNGEE. The ends were cut back, 0 bases at V and 15 bases at J, with 16 bases in the middle. The CDR3 nucleotides are TGTGCCAGCAGCGTAGAACAGCTCCCGGAATTCCTCCACTTT. This gives the protein CASSVEQLPEFLHF.

The CDR3 loop is CASSTTGAPLREQFF. The CDR3 DNA reads as TGTGCCAGTAGCACGACAGGGGCACCTTTGCGGGAGCAGTTCTTC. The chain is built from TRBV19 and TRBJ2-1; 8 bases map to TRBD1. CDR3 length equals 15 residues. V shed 6 bases, J shed 10 bases, and the junction held 14 bases outside the gene matches. Germline CDR1 LNHDA, CDR2 SQIVND (reference sequence).

The genes are TRBV5-1 and TRBJ2-7; 7 bases fit TRBD2. Trimming removed 7 bases from V and 2 bases from J; junction bases left unmatched: 9. Germline loops: CDR1 SGHRS, CDR2 YFSETQ. There are 14 residues in the CDR3. Here the CDR3 reads CASARAGETYEQYF. CDR3 DNA: TGCGCCAGCGCTAGGGCGGGGGAAACCTACGAGCAGTACTTC.

This chain connects TRBV28 to TRBJ1-1; D is ambiguous. The CDR3 has 11 residues. The ends were cut back, 6 bases at V and 5 bases at J, with 7 bases in the middle. In germline, CDR1 is MDHEN, CDR2 SYDVKM. The CDR3 region has the DNA TGTGCCAGCAGAAAGGAGACTGAAGCTTTCTTT. Its protein is CASRKETEAFF.

This rearrangement joins TRBV28 to TRBJ2-2; 8 bases line up with TRBD1. Germline values: CDR1 MDHEN, CDR2 SYDVKM. This CDR3 has 14 residues. V lost 6 bases and J lost 7; bases outside the gene matches: 7. The CDR3 loop is CASRSGGAGGELFF. CDR3 bases: TGTGCCAGCAGGTCAGGGGGCGCGGGCGGGGAGCTGTTTTTT.

Here the CDR3 reads CASSASGEASGYTF. The CDR3 nucleotides read TGTGCCAGCAGCGCCTCAGGGGAAGCTAGTGGCTACACCTTC. The chain has TRBV9 and TRBJ1-2; weak D call: TRBD1 (6 bases). V lost 3 bases to trimming and J lost 7 bases, with 16 bases between them. This CDR3 is built from 14 residues. The germline V gene encodes CDR1 SGDLS and CDR2 YYNGEE.

The rearrangement links TRBV5-1 to TRBJ1-4, with 8 bases matching TRBD1. CDR1 is SGHRS, CDR2 YFSETQ, per germline. After removal of 0 bases from V and 4 bases from J, the junction contained 5 bases not matched to a gene. CDR3 length equals 16 residues. The CDR3 loop reads CASSLAAQGDNEKLFF. CDR3 in DNA: TGCGCCAGCAGCTTGGCTGCACAGGGGGATAATGAAAAACTGTTTTTT. The variable domain in full, completed from reference TRBV5-1 and TRBJ1-4, reads KAGVTQTPRYLIKTRGQQVTLSCSPISGHRSVSWYQQTPGQGLQFLFEYFSETQRNKGNFPGRFSGRQFSNSRSEMNVSTLELGDSALYLCASSLAAQGDNEKLFFGSGTQLSVL.

V usage is TRBV7-2 and J usage is TRBJ1-1; D is uncertain. From germline, CDR1 is SGHTA and CDR2 FQGNSA. The CDR3 contains 15 residues. The V end lost 8 bases, the J end lost 1 base, and 17 bases lay between the germline ends. CDR3 in DNA: TGTGCCAGCTTTAATGTTGCGGAGGCGAACACTGAAGCTTTCTTT. This codes for CASFNVAEANTEAFF.

This clone has only one observation. This chain connects TRBV4-1 to TRBJ2-7; TRBD2 matches at 11 bases. Germline V lookup: CDR1 MGHRA, CDR2 YSYEKL. Trimming took 2 bases from V and 7 from J; bases not matched to a gene: 13. This CDR3 has 17 residues. This CDR3 is CASSQPMAPGLAEEQYF. DNA of the CDR3: TGCGCCAGCAGCCAACCTATGGCGCCGGGACTAGCGGAGGAGCAGTACTTC.

The chain combines TRBV7-6 with TRBJ1-1; 7 bases are shared with TRBD1. V was pared by 5 bases and J by 3 bases, with 6 bases of the junction left unmatched. CDR1 SGHVS and CDR2 FNYEAQ come from the germline V gene. This CDR3 has 14 amino acids. The CDR3 DNA reads TGTGCCAGCAGCAGGGACAGTCGGGACACTGAAGCTTTCTTT. It translates to CASSRDSRDTEAFF.